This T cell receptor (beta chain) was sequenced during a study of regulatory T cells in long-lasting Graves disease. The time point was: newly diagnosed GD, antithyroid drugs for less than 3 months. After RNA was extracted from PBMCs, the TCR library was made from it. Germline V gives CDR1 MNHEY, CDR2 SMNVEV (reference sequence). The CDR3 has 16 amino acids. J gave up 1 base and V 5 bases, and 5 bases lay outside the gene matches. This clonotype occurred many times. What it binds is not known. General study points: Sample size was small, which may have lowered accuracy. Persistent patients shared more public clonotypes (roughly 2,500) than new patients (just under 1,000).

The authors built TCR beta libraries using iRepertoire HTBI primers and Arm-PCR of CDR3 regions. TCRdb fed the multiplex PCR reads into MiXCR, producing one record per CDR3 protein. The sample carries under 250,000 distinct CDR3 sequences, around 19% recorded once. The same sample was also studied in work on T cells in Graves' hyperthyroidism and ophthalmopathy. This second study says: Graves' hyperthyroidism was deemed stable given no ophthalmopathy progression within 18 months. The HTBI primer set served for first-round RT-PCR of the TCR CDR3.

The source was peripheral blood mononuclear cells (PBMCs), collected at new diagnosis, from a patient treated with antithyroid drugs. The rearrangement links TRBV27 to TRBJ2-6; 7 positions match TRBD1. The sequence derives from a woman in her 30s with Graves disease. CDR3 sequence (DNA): TGTGCCAGCAGTGGGACAGAACCGTCTGGGGCCAACGTCCTGACTTTC. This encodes CASSGTEPSGANVLTF.